This entry is about one T cell receptor (beta chain). What it binds is not known. This sample was included in a study of T cells in localized non-small cell lung cancer. Study conclusions and caveats: T cell clonality was highest in uninvolved adjacent lung, above tumor. Sequencing was restricted to one tumor region; therefore, heterogeneity remains possible. Greater blood T cell density accompanied longer overall survival. In adjacent lung, a median around 57 of the top 100 tumor clones were found.

Assay: immunoSEQ multiplex PCR; the TCRdb copy retains only in-frame clones and omits some. The sample includes 20,000 to 25,000 clones, about 89% seen only once; the top ten take 22%. The trim removed 3 bases at V and 0 bases at J, leaving 9 bases unmatched. The CDR3 spans 16 residues. Germline lookup yields CDR1 SGHRS and CDR2 YFSETQ. The clonotype was recovered from a man aged 40 to 70 with stage I squamous cell lung carcinoma. J is TRBJ2-7 and V is TRBV5-1; 7 nucleotides line up with TRBD1. This material consisted of peripheral blood, taken before any cancer treatment. The CDR3, as DNA: TGCGCCAGCAGCTCTCCCGGACAGGAGAACTCCTACGAGCAGTACTTC. Its translation: CASSSPGQENSYEQYF.